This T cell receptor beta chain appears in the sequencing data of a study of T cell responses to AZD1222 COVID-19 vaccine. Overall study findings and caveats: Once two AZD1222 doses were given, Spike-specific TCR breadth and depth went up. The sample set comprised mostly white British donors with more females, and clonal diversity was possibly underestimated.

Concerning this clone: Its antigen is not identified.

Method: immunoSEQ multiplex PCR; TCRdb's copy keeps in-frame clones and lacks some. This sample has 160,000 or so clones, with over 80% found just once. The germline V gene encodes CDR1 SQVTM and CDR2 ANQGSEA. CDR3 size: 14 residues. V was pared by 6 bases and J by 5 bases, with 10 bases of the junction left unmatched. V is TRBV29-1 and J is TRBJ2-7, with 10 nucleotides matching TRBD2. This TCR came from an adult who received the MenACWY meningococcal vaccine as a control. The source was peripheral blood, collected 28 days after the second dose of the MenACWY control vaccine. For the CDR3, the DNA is TGCAGCGTGAATCCGGGACTAGCGACGGACGAGCAGTACTTC. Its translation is CSVNPGLATDEQYF.